A single sample gave rise to the 31 T cell receptor beta chains below, sequenced in a study of T cells in Graves' hyperthyroidism and ophthalmopathy. Amplification of TCR beta CDR3 regions used RNA as the template. Carried out on the TCR CDR3, a first-round RT-PCR used the HTBI primer set. TCRdb independently ran MiXCR on the multiplex PCR reads; one entry per CDR3 protein. The sample yields some 650,000 distinct CDR3 sequences, roughly 15% seen once. The sequencing sample was made of blood. These receptors came from a woman aged 40 to 55 with Graves' ophthalmopathy.

This clonotype has a count of ten or more. V is TRBV2 and J is TRBJ2-5; possible D gene TRBD2, 6 bases. Per the germline V gene, CDR1 is SNHLY and CDR2 is FYNNEI. This CDR3 contains 14 residues. V was pared by 5 bases and J by 0 bases, with 10 bases between. In DNA, the CDR3 is TGTGCCAGCAGTAGACTAGGTCACCAAGAGACCCAGTACTTC. Translation gives CASSRLGHQETQYF.

This clonotype was seen repeatedly, ten times or more. The chain joins TRBV28 to TRBJ2-3, with D unresolved. V gave up 1 base and J gave up 0 bases, with 11 bases separating them. Germline values: CDR1 MDHEN, CDR2 SYDVKM. This CDR3 region has 16 residues. The CDR3 here is CASSLSATLSTDTQYF. The CDR3 DNA sequence: TGTGCCAGCAGTTTATCGGCTACCCTGAGCACAGATACGCAGTATTTT. The entire variable domain, with the rest obtained from reference TRBV28 and TRBJ2-3, is as follows: DVKVTQSSRYLVKRTGEKVFLECVQDMDHENMFWYRQDPGLGLRLIYFSYDVKMKEKGDIPEGYSVSREKKERFSLILESASTNQTSMYLCASSLSATLSTDTQYFGPGTRLTVL.

This clonotype turned up a few times. The chain employs TRBV2 and TRBJ2-4; 8 nucleotides match TRBD2. Germline V gives CDR1 SNHLY, CDR2 FYNNEI. Trimming took 10 bases from V and 2 from J; bases not matched to a gene: 10. The CDR3 spans 15 residues. The CDR3, as DNA: TGTGCCACGATTCCGGGACTAGGTCCCAAAAACATTCAGTACTTC. Protein sequence: CATIPGLGPKNIQYF.

This clonotype was observed a few times. The rearrangement joins TRBV19 to TRBJ2-1, with 7 bases aligning to TRBD2. V was pared by 7 bases and J by 5 bases, with 17 bases of the junction left unmatched. From germline, CDR1 is LNHDA and CDR2 SQIVND (reference sequence). The CDR3 is made up of 17 amino acids. In DNA form, the CDR3 reads TGTGCCAGTATGGGGGGGGGGACTATCACCACCCACAATGAGCAGTTCTTC. This codes for CASMGGGTITTHNEQFF.

The chain combines TRBV5-4 with TRBJ1-2; D remains ambiguous. The V gene lost 2 bases and the J gene lost 0 bases, with 11 bases spanning the gap. The CDR3 has 15 amino acids. Per the germline V gene, CDR1 is SGHNT and CDR2 is YYREEE (reference sequence). CDR3 sequence: CASSLEPEPNYGYTF. Written as DNA, the CDR3 is TGTGCCAGCAGCTTAGAACCCGAGCCTAACTATGGCTACACCTTC. Variable domain in full (rest from reference TRBV5-4 and TRBJ1-2): ETGVTQSPTHLIKTRGQQVTLRCSSQSGHNTVSWYQQALGQGPQFIFQYYREEENGRGNFPPRFSGLQFPNYSSELNVNALELDDSALYLCASSLEPEPNYGYTFGSGTRLTVV.

This clonotype was observed a handful of times. This sequence joins TRBV16 and TRBJ1-2, with D uncertain. The ends were cut back, 5 bases at V and 4 bases at J, with 17 bases in the middle. CDR3 size: 15 residues. Germline loops: CDR1 KGHSY, CDR2 FQNENV. CDR3 amino acids: CASSVLAVGIYGYTF. CDR3 DNA sequence: TGTGCCAGCAGCGTCCTAGCGGTTGGGATCTATGGCTACACCTTC.

This chain joins TRBV29-1 and TRBJ2-5; D is uncertain. This CDR3 comprises 10 residues. V lost 6 bases and J 3 bases, leaving 5 bases between the germline ends. The germline gives CDR1 SQVTM, CDR2 ANQGSEA. CDR3 protein: CSVQKETQYF. CDR3 nucleotide sequence: TGCAGCGTCCAGAAAGAGACCCAGTACTTC.

In its sample, this clonotype was seen a few times. This chain joins TRBV5-6 and TRBJ1-4, with D unclear. CDR1 and CDR2 from the germline V gene are SGHDT and YYEEEE. V gave up 2 bases and J gave up 5 bases, with 13 bases separating them. The CDR3 totals 15 residues. The CDR3 nucleotides are TGTGCCAGCAGCTTTAATGGCCGGTTCAATGAAAAACTGTTTTTT. This codes for CASSFNGRFNEKLFF.

This clonotype was seen just once. The rearrangement joins TRBV9 to TRBJ2-3; 8 nucleotides line up with TRBD1. Germline CDR1 and CDR2: SGDLS and YYNGEE. J lost 6 bases, V lost 4 bases, and 10 bases had no gene match. This CDR3 contains 15 residues. The CDR3 region is CASSRTGGSLDTQYF. CDR3 sequence (DNA): TGTGCCAGCAGCCGAACAGGGGGTAGTTTGGATACGCAGTATTTT. The variable domain in full, completed from reference TRBV9 and TRBJ2-3, reads DSGVTQTPKHLITATGQRVTLRCSPRSGDLSVYWYQQSLDQGLQFLIQYYNGEERAKGNILERFSAQQFPDLHSELNLSSLELGDSALYFCASSRTGGSLDTQYFGPGTRLTVL.

The chain joins TRBV2 to TRBJ1-1, with TRBD1 as a possible D gene (5 bases). Germline V CDR1 and CDR2: SNHLY, FYNNEI. CDR3 length: 11 residues. With 8 bases removed from V and 11 bases from J, the gap between germline ends came to 15 bases. The CDR3 coding sequence is TGTGCCAGCTCCCATGGGGACGGTGCTTTCTTT. Translating gives CASSHGDGAFF.

This clonotype was recorded a few times. The chain is built from TRBV27 and TRBJ1-6; D unresolved. The CDR3 runs to 12 residues. Germline-derived CDR1 and CDR2 are MNHEY and SMNVEV (reference sequence). Trimming took 7 bases from V and 18 from J, leaving 19 bases between them. CDR3 nucleotide sequence: TGTGCCAGCAAGCTACCCCGGGTCGCCAACCACTTT. It specifies CASKLPRVANHF.

V usage is TRBV18 and J usage is TRBJ1-1; 9 bases agree with TRBD1. The J segment lost 5 bases and the V segment lost 4 bases, leaving 11 bases of the junction unmatched. CDR1 KGHSH and CDR2 LQKENI come from the germline V gene. CDR3 length: 16 amino acids. Here the CDR3 DNA reads TGTGCCAGCTCACTAGTAACAGGGGGCCTCGGGACTGAAGCTTTCTTT. Amino acids: CASSLVTGGLGTEAFF.

A few counts support this clonotype. J is TRBJ2-1 and V is TRBV7-9; possibly TRBD1 for D (6 bases). The V and J ends lost 4 bases and 2 bases respectively, with 18 bases between them. Germline V lookup: CDR1 SEHNR, CDR2 FQNEAQ (reference sequence). The CDR3 is 17 amino acids. This chain's CDR3 is CASSSGARSSTYNEQFF. Here the CDR3 DNA reads TGTGCCAGCAGCTCAGGGGCTCGTAGTAGCACCTACAATGAGCAGTTCTTC. The whole variable domain, filled in from reference TRBV7-9 and TRBJ2-1, reads DTGVSQNPRHKITKRGQNVTFRCDPISEHNRLYWYRQTLGQGPEFLTYFQNEAQLEKSRLLSDRFSAERPKGSFSTLEIQRTEQGDSAMYLCASSSGARSSTYNEQFFGPGTRLTVL.

At least ten counts were recorded for this clonotype. The chain employs TRBV7-8 and TRBJ2-3; D ambiguous. In germline, CDR1 is SGHVS, CDR2 FQNEAQ. Trimming left V 6 bases short and J 3 bases short, with 13 bases between. The CDR3 is 14 amino acids. CDR3 in DNA: TGTGCCAGCAGTCCACGTTGGGGTACAGATACGCAGTATTTT. Protein product: CASSPRWGTDTQYF.

This chain uses TRBV18 with TRBJ2-1, with 7 bases that match TRBD2. The last part of the DNA fits TRBJ2-7 better; the J call may be wrong. Germline loops: CDR1 KGHSH, CDR2 LQKENI. The CDR3 runs to 17 residues. CDR3 sequence (DNA): TGTGCCAGCTCACCATTGGGGGAGGGAAGGGCCTACAATGAGCAGTACTTC. It yields the protein CASSPLGEGRAYNEQYF.

Only a few counts were recorded for this clonotype. This chain links TRBV29-1 with TRBJ2-7, with 11 positions matching TRBD1. The CDR3 is 15 residues long. The junction had 12 bases not matched to a gene; V was cut back by 6 bases and J by 5 bases. Germline CDR1 SQVTM, CDR2 ANQGSEA. The CDR3 coding sequence is TGCAGCGTCGGACACTCCGGGACAGGGGGGCACGAGCAGTACTTC. It specifies CSVGHSGTGGHEQYF.

At least ten counts were recorded for this clonotype. The V and J genes are TRBV5-1 and TRBJ2-6, with D uncertain. Trimming cost V 0 bases and J 0 bases, with 4 bases left between them. Germline V gene sequence: CDR1 SGHRS, CDR2 YFSETQ. The CDR3 consists of 15 residues. CDR3 sequence: CASSLVLSGANVLTF. As DNA, the CDR3 is TGCGCCAGCAGCTTGGTACTCTCTGGGGCCAACGTCCTGACTTTC.

This clonotype was found many times. The V and J genes are TRBV20-1 and TRBJ2-5, with 10 bases lining up with TRBD1. Germline V gene sequence: CDR1 DFQATT, CDR2 SNEGSKA (reference sequence). The trim removed 5 bases at V and 7 bases at J, leaving 10 bases unmatched. CDR3 length: 14 amino acids. In DNA, the CDR3 is TGCAGTGCTCCGCTCTCTGGGACAGGGGCGACCCAGTACTTC. Its protein is CSAPLSGTGATQYF.

The table lists this clonotype with a few counts. The chain carries TRBV14 and TRBJ1-1; possibly TRBD1 for D (5 bases). Trimming took 0 bases from V and 5 from J, leaving 10 bases between them. Germline CDR1 reads SGHDN; CDR2 reads FVKESK. The CDR3 consists of 14 residues. CDR3 DNA sequence: TGTGCCAGCAGCCAAGAAAGGGGTTTGACTGAAGCTTTCTTT. It encodes CASSQERGLTEAFF.

This clonotype was picked up many times. The chain carries TRBV28 and TRBJ1-4, with D possibly TRBD1 on 6 matching bases. Trimming pared 8 bases from V and 6 bases from J, leaving 13 bases between. The CDR3 contains 13 residues. From germline, CDR1 is MDHEN and CDR2 SYDVKM. CDR3 nucleotides: TGTGCCAGCCGTGGGGGCGTGGATGAAAAACTGTTTTTT. Translation: CASRGGVDEKLFF.

Notes on this clonotype: A far larger clone differs by one base, so this is likely a read error. CDR3 nucleotide sequence: TGTGCCAGCAGGGGGCACACTGAAGCTTTCTTT. Translated: CASRGHTEAFF. The chain couples TRBV12-3 or TRBV12-4 to TRBJ1-1, with D possibly TRBD1 on 5 matching bases. The V end was cut by 6 bases, the J end by 3 bases, with 5 bases between. There are 11 residues in the CDR3.

This clonotype has at least ten counts. The chain is built from TRBV27 and TRBJ1-2; possibly TRBD1 for D (6 bases). V was pared by 0 bases and J by 3 bases, with 8 bases between. Germline CDR1 MNHEY, CDR2 SMNVEV (reference sequence). This CDR3 has 14 amino acids. CDR3 DNA: TGTGCCAGCAGTTTATCCGGGGGCGACTATGGCTACACCTTC. Encoded protein: CASSLSGGDYGYTF.

This clonotype was observed a few times. The chain uses TRBV24-1 and TRBJ2-3, with D maybe TRBD1 (6 bases). The germline CDR1 and CDR2 sequences are KGHDR and SFDVKD. Trimming shortened V by 5 bases and J by 2 bases, and 10 bases separated the two germline ends. This CDR3 has 14 amino acids. The CDR3 DNA reads as TGTGCCACCAGTGGGGCAGGGGTCACAGATACGCAGTATTTT. It yields the protein CATSGAGVTDTQYF.

The gene calls are TRBV2 and TRBJ2-3; D uncertain. From germline, CDR1 is SNHLY and CDR2 FYNNEI. With 8 bases removed from V and 6 bases from J, the gap between germline ends came to 12 bases. CDR3 size: 12 residues. The CDR3 coding sequence is TGTGCCAGCTCCGGATCTAGGGATACGCAGTATTTT. It is translated as CASSGSRDTQYF. The variable domain in full, with the rest retrieved from reference TRBV2 and TRBJ2-3, is EPEVTQTPSHQVTQMGQEVILRCVPISNHLYFYWYRQILGQKVEFLVSFYNNEISEKSEIFDDQFSVERPDGSNFTLKIRSTKLEDSAMYFCASSGSRDTQYFGPGTRLTVL.

This clonotype was observed a handful of times. One base away lies a much larger clone, so this may be a sequencing read error. The chain carries TRBV11-2 and TRBJ1-2, with D unresolved. CDR1 is SGHAT, CDR2 FQNNGV, per germline. There are 14 residues in the CDR3. The V and J ends lost 0 bases and 8 bases respectively, with 13 bases between them. In DNA, the CDR3 is TGTGCCAGCAGCTTAGATTTCGGGAGTAAAGGCTACACCTTC. Translation gives CASSLDFGSKGYTF.

The CDR3 protein is CASVPPYPTDTQYF. The CDR3 nucleotides read TGTGCCAGCGTTCCACCCTACCCCACAGATACGCAGTATTTT. The chain joins TRBV12-3 or TRBV12-4 to TRBJ2-3; D remains unclear. V was pared by 8 bases and J by 2 bases, with 14 bases between. The CDR3 is 14 amino acids.

This clonotype turned up a few times. The V call is TRBV19, the J call TRBJ2-5, with a tentative D call TRBD2 (6 bases). V was clipped by 3 bases and J by 4 bases, with 12 bases between them. This CDR3 region has 14 residues. Germline V gene data show CDR1 as LNHDA and CDR2 as SQIVND (reference sequence). The CDR3 loop reads CASSITGGGETQYF. CDR3 in DNA: TGTGCCAGTAGTATCACCGGGGGAGGAGAGACCCAGTACTTC.

This clonotype was seen repeatedly, ten times or more. This chain uses TRBV5-1 with TRBJ1-1, with D maybe TRBD1 (5 bases). V gave up 3 bases and J gave up 5 bases, with 14 bases separating them. This CDR3 region has 14 residues. Germline V gene data show CDR1 as SGHRS and CDR2 as YFSETQ. The CDR3 region has the DNA TGCGCCAGCAGCTCCGGGACCGGGGGAACTGAAGCTTTCTTT. This sequence encodes CASSSGTGGTEAFF.

The chain recombines TRBV10-3 with TRBJ2-1; 8 bases map to TRBD2. V shed 0 bases and J 5 bases; nucleotides not matched to a gene: 9. The germline V gene encodes CDR1 ENHRY and CDR2 SYGVKD. This CDR3 contains 17 residues. The CDR3 here is CAISESSPSLADNEQFF. CDR3 DNA: TGTGCCATCAGTGAGTCTTCCCCGTCACTAGCGGACAATGAGCAGTTCTTC.

V usage is TRBV6-1 and J usage is TRBJ1-5; 8 bases align to TRBD1. Germline loops: CDR1 MNHNS, CDR2 SASEGT. V was clipped by 6 bases and J by 7 bases; unmatched bases: 11. The CDR3 consists of 15 residues. The CDR3 spells CASRLGAGGAQPQHF. Here the CDR3 DNA reads TGTGCCAGCAGACTAGGGGCAGGGGGCGCGCAGCCCCAGCATTTT.

This clonotype was seen more than once but under ten times. This chain uses TRBV4-1 with TRBJ1-1, with D unresolved. CDR3 size: 13 residues. V shed 4 bases and J shed 6 bases, with 12 bases lying between them. Germline values: CDR1 MGHRA, CDR2 YSYEKL. For the CDR3, the DNA is TGCGCCAGCAGCCGAGTCGGGGTACCTGAAGCTTTCTTT. Protein product: CASSRVGVPEAFF.